Here is one T cell receptor (beta chain) with its context. The antigen remains unidentified. These data come from a study of PD-1 blockade in mismatch repair-deficient tumors. As for the study in general: Patients had over 10 mismatch repair-deficient cancer types, all previously treated and progressing.

Regarding the study as a whole: After pembrolizumab, tumor-resident clones rose rapidly, then generally contracted before radiologic responses.

Every patient had mismatch repair deficiency by PCR or immunohistochemistry. Repertoires were generated with immunoSEQ multiplex PCR, while TCRdb's copy carries only in-frame clones and drops some. The data hold 65,000 to 80,000 clones, with about 78% observed a single time. V lost 2 bases and J 0 bases, leaving 5 bases between the germline ends. Germline V gene sequence: CDR1 GTSNPN, CDR2 SVGIG (reference sequence). The CDR3 extends over 13 amino acids. The source is an adult with mismatch repair-deficient cancer. The rearrangement links TRBV30 to TRBJ1-3, with D unresolved. The sequences come from peripheral blood, collected 2 weeks after starting pembrolizumab. CDR3: CAWSISSGNTIYF. The CDR3 DNA sequence: TGTGCCTGGAGTATCTCCTCTGGAAACACCATATATTTT.